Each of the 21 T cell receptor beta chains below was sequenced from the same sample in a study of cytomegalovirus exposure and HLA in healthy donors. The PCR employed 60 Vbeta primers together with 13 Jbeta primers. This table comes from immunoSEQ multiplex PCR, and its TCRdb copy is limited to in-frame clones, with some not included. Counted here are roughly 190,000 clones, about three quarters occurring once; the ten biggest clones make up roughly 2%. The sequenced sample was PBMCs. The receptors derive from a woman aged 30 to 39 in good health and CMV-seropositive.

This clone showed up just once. CDR3 in amino acids: CASSLVGGVNTEAFF. CDR3 nucleotides: TGTGCCAGCAGCTTAGTGGGCGGGGTGAACACTGAAGCTTTCTTT. The rearrangement links TRBV11-2 to TRBJ1-1; D gene uncertain. CDR3 size: 15 residues. V was clipped by 1 base and J by 0 bases, with 9 bases between them. From germline, CDR1 is SGHAT and CDR2 FQNNGV.

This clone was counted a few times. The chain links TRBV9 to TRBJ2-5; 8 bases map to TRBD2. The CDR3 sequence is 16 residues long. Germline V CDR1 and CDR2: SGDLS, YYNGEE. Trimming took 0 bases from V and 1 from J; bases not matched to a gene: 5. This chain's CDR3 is CASSVAPTSGQETQYF. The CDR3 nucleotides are TGTGCCAGCAGCGTAGCCCCTACTAGCGGCCAAGAGACCCAGTACTTC.

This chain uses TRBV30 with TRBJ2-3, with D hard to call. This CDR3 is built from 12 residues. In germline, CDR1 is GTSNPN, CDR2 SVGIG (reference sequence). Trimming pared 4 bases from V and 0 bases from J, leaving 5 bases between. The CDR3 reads CAWNPSTDTQYF. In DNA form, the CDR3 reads TGTGCCTGGAATCCGAGCACAGATACGCAGTATTTT.

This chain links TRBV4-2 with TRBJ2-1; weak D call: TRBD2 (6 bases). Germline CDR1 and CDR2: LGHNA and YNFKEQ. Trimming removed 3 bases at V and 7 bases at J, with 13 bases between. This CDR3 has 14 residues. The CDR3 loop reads CASSQEEGRNEQFF. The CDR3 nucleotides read TGTGCCAGCAGCCAGGAGGAGGGGAGGAATGAGCAGTTCTTC.

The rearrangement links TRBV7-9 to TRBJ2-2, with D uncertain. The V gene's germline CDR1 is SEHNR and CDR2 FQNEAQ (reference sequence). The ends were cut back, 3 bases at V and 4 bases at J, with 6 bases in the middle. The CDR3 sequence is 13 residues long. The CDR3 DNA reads TGTGCCAGCAGCTTGATTAGCACCGGGGAGCTGTTTTTT. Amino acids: CASSLISTGELFF. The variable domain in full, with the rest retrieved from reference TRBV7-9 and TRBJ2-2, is DTGVSQNPRHKITKRGQNVTFRCDPISEHNRLYWYRQTLGQGPEFLTYFQNEAQLEKSRLLSDRFSAERPKGSFSTLEIQRTEQGDSAMYLCASSLISTGELFFGEGSRLTVL.

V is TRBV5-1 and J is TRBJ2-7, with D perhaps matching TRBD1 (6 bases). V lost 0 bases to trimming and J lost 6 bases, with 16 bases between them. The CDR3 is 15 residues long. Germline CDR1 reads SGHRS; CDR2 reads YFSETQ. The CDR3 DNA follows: TGCGCCAGCAGCTTGGACTGGGGGCGAATTGGCGAGCAGTACTTC. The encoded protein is CASSLDWGRIGEQYF.

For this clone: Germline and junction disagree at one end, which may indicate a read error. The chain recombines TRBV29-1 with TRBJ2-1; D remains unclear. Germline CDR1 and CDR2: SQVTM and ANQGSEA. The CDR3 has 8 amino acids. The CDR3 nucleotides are TGCAGCGCCCTAATCCCCCTCTTC. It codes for CSALIPLF.

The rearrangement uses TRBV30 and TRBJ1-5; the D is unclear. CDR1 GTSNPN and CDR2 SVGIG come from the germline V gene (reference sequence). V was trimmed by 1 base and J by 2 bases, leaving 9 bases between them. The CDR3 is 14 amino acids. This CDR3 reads CAWSEEVGNQPQHF. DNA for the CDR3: TGTGCCTGGAGTGAAGAGGTGGGCAATCAGCCCCAGCATTTT.

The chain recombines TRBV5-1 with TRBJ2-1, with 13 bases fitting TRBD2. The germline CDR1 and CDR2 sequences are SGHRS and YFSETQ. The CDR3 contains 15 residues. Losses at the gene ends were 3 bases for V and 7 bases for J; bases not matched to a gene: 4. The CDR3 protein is CASSSGLAGVNEQFF. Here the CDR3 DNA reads TGCGCCAGCAGCTCTGGACTAGCGGGAGTGAATGAGCAGTTCTTC.

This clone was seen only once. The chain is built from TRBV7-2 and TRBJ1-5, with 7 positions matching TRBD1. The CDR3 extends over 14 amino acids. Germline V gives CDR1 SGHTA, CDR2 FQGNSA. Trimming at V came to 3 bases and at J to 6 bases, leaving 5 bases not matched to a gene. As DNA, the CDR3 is TGTGCCAGCAGCTTCAAAACAGGGGCTCAGCCCCAGCATTTT. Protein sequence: CASSFKTGAQPQHF.

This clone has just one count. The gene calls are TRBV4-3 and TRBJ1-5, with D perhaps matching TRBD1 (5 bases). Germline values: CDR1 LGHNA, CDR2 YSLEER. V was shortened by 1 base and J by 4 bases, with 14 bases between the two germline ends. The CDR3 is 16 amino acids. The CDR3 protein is CASSQGTSVGNQPQHF. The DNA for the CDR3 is TGCGCCAGCAGCCAAGGGACATCGGTAGGGAATCAGCCCCAGCATTTT.

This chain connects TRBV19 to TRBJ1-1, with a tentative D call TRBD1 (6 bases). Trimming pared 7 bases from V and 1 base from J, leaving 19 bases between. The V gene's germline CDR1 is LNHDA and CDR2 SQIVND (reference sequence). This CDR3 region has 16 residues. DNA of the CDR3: TGTGCCAGTAAACCCCAGGGGCCCGGTTCGAACACTGAAGCTTTCTTT. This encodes CASKPQGPGSNTEAFF.

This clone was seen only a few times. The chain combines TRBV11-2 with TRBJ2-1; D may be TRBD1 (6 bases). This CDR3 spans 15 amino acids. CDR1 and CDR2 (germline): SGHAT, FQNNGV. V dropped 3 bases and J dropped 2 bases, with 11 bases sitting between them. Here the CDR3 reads CASSFRTEPYNEQFF. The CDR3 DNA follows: TGTGCCAGCAGCTTCCGGACAGAACCCTACAATGAGCAGTTCTTC.

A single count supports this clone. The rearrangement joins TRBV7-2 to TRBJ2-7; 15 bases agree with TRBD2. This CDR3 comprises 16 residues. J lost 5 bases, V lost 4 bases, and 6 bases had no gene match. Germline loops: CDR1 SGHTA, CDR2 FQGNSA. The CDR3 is CASSSWTSGRGNEQYF. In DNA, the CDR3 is TGTGCCAGCAGCTCTTGGACTAGCGGGAGGGGGAACGAGCAGTACTTC.

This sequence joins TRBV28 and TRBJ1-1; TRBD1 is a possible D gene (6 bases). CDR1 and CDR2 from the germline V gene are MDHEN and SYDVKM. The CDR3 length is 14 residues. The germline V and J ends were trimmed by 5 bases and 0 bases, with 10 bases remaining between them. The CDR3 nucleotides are TGTGCCAGCAGTACCGGGACAATGAACACTGAAGCTTTCTTT. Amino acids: CASSTGTMNTEAFF.

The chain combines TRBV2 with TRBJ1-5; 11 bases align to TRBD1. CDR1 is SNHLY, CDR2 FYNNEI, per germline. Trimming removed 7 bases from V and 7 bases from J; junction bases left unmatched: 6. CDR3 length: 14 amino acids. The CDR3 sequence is CASKVGQGAQPQHF. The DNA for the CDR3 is TGTGCCAGCAAGGTCGGACAGGGGGCCCAGCCCCAGCATTTT.

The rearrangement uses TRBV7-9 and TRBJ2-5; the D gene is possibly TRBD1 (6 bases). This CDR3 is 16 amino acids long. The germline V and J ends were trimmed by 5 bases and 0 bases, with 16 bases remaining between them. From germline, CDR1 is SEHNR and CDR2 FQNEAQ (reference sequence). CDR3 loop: CASSVPRGGHQETQYF. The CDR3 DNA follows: TGTGCCAGCAGCGTCCCCAGGGGTGGCCACCAAGAGACCCAGTACTTC. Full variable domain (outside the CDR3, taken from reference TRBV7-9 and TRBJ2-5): DTGVSQNPRHKITKRGQNVTFRCDPISEHNRLYWYRQTLGQGPEFLTYFQNEAQLEKSRLLSDRFSAERPKGSFSTLEIQRTEQGDSAMYLCASSVPRGGHQETQYFGPGTRLLVL.

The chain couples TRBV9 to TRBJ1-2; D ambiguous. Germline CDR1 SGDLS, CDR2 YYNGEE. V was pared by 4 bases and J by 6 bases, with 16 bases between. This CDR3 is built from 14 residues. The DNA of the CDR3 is TGTGCCAGCAGCACCCACAAAGAACAGAATGGCTACACCTTC. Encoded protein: CASSTHKEQNGYTF.

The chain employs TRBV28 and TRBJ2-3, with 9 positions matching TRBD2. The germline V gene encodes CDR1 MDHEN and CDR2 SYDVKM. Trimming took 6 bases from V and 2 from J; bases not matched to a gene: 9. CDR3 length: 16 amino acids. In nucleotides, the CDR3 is TGTGCCAGCAGCAATAGCGGGGGACCTTCCACAGATACGCAGTATTTT. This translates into CASSNSGGPSTDTQYF.

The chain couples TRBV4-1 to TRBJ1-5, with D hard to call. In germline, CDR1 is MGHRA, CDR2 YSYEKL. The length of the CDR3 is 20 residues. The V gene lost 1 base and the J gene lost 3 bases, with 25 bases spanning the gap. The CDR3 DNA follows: TGCGCCAGCAGCCAAGGTGCGAGATTGACACAAGTTTCACCCAATCAGCCCCAGCATTTT. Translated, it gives CASSQGARLTQVSPNQPQHF.

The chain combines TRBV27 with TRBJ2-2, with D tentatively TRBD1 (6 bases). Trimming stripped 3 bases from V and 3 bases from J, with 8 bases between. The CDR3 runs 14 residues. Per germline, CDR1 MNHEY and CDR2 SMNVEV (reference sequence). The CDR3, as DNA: TGTGCCAGCAGTTTGGCAGGGGACACCGGGGAGCTGTTTTTT. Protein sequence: CASSLAGDTGELFF.